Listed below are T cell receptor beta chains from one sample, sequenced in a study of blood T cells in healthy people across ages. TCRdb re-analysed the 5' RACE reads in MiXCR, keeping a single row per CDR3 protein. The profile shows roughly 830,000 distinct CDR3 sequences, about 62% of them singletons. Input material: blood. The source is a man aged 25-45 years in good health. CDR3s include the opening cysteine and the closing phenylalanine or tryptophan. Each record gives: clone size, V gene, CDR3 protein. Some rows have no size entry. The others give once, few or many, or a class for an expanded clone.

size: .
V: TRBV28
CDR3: CASSFHGPDLDTQYF

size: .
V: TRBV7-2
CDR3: CASSVMGQGAVQYF

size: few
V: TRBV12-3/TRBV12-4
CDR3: CASSFQIALNYGYTF

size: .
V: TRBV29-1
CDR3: CSVEGPRTGQQFF

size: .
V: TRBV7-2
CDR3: CASSLSGGVETQYF

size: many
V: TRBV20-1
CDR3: CSARTDRVYEQYF

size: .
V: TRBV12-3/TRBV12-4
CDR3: CASSLALTETQYF

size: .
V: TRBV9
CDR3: CASSATGTGHGANVLTF

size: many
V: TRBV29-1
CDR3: CSVELGQGAGYGYTF

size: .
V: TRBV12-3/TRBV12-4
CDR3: CASSPSLAGGSYNEQFF

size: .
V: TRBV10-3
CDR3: CASKGDTSYEQYF

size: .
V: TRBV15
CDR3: CATSRLAMEAKNIQYF

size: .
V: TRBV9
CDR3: CASSVGGLAGGPNEQFF

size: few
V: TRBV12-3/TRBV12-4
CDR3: CASSSQRGTLYSNQPQHF

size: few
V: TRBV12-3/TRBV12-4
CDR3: CASSLGVFSGGTNYEQYF

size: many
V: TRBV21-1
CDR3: CASSKRGATYNEQFF

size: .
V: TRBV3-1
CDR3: CASSQAGPDTQYF

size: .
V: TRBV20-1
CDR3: CSAGPGTPGTYEQYF

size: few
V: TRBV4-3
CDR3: CASSPGRGLADRLTYEQYF

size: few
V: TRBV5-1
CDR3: CASRPGQGFHNEQFF

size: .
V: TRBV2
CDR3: CASSESGAGELFF

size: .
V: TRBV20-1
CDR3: CSARVGRGYEQYF

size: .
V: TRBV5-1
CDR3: CASSLSQGGGPNYGYTF

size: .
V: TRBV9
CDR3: CASSPLGPQSTDTQYF

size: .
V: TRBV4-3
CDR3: CASSQEEGSLPGELFF

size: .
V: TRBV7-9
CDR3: CASSPKATGSYEQYF

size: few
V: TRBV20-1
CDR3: CSAPRPGTGYTF

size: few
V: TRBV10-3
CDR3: CAISGYSGSYNEQFF

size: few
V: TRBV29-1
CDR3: CSAQGGSNQPQHF

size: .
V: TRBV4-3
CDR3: CASSQVRALVAGGNQFGEQYF

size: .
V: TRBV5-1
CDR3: CASGLRLSSYEQYF

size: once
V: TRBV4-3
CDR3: CASSQGPGTRDGYTF

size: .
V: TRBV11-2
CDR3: CASSFGGSNYGYTF

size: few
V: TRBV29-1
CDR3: CSVGERGGYNEQFF

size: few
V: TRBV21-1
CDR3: CASSKCTALGEQYF

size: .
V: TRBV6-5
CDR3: CASSYIQDRVGGYTF

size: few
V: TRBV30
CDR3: CAWRGQLNYGYTF

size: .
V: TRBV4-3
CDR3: CASNQDGGSAGANVLTF

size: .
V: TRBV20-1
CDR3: CSARTGGSWRTDTQYF

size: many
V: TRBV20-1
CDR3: CSAATGIQVGYTF

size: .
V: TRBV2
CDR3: CASNEGRGPLDEQFF

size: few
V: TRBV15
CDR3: CATSRDRGHTLHF

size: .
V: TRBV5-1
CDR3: CASSLARLDRGQRDTQYF

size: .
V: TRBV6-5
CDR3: CASRASRNTEAFF

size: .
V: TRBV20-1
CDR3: CSARVGSTHLVFPQHF

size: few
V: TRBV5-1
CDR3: CASSLAGVFQETQYF

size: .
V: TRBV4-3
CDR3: CASSQDRASEKLFF

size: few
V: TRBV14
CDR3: CASRRADTQYF

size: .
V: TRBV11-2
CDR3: CIVRNSYNEQFF